These 8 T cell receptor beta chains came from one sample sequenced in a study of blood T cells in healthy people across ages. It was with a sample-barcoded 5' primer and a J-beta primer mix that a second PCR of roughly 7 to 11 cycles was run. TCRdb re-called the 5' RACE reads through MiXCR, storing one row per CDR3 protein. The profile shows fewer than 1.5 million distinct CDR3 sequences, approximately 42% of them singletons. The sample comprised blood. The origin of the receptors is a woman under 30 in good health.

This clonotype was found a few times. The chain links TRBV6-6 to TRBJ2-7; 8 bases agree with TRBD2. V gave up 7 bases and J gave up 5 bases; unmatched junction bases: 13. The CDR3 is 15 amino acids. Germline CDR1 and CDR2: MNHNY and SVGAGI (reference sequence). The CDR3 sequence: CASTYGVSGKDEQYF. The CDR3 region has the DNA TGTGCCAGCACCTACGGGGTTAGCGGGAAAGACGAGCAGTACTTC.

This clonotype showed up just a few times. This rearrangement joins TRBV12-3 or TRBV12-4 to TRBJ1-2; no definite D call. The CDR3 is 15 residues long. Trimming removed 5 bases from V and 0 bases from J, with 13 bases in between. CDR3 in amino acids: CASSPYLQANYGYTF. CDR3 DNA: TGTGCCAGCAGTCCGTACCTCCAGGCTAACTATGGCTACACCTTC.

V usage is TRBV29-1 and J usage is TRBJ2-2; 10 nucleotides align to TRBD1. V trimming: 4 bases; J trimming: 6 bases; junction bases outside the gene matches: 2. Per the germline V gene, CDR1 is SQVTM and CDR2 is ANQGSEA. This CDR3 is built from 13 residues. For the CDR3, the DNA is TGCAGCGTTGGACAGGGGGCCCCCGGGGAGCTGTTTTTT. It specifies CSVGQGAPGELFF.

This clonotype occurred a few times. The chain recombines TRBV7-9 with TRBJ2-7; the D gene is possibly TRBD2 (6 bases). This CDR3 region has 15 residues. Per germline, CDR1 SEHNR and CDR2 FQNEAQ (reference sequence). V gave up 4 bases and J gave up 2 bases, with 15 bases separating them. CDR3 residues: CASSSLATNPYEQYF. In nucleotides, the CDR3 is TGTGCCAGCAGCTCACTAGCCACAAACCCCTACGAGCAGTACTTC.

This chain links TRBV9 with TRBJ2-1; D possibly corresponds to TRBD1 (5 bases). The V gene's germline CDR1 is SGDLS and CDR2 YYNGEE. Trimming removed 4 bases from V and 8 bases from J, with 13 bases in between. CDR3 length equals 13 residues. The CDR3 protein is CASSLQGPYEQFF. The CDR3 DNA sequence: TGTGCCAGCAGCCTCCAGGGTCCCTATGAGCAGTTCTTC.

A note on this clonotype: A much larger clone lies a single base off, so this may be a read error. The genes are TRBV11-2 and TRBJ1-5, with D possibly being TRBD1 (6 bases). V dropped 0 bases and J dropped 5 bases, with 11 bases sitting between them. CDR3 length: 15 amino acids. Germline V gene sequence: CDR1 SGHAT, CDR2 FQNNGV. Here the CDR3 DNA reads TGTGCCAGCAGCTTAGAGACAGGTTTCGATCAGCCCCAGCATTTT. Amino acid sequence: CASSLETGFDQPQHF.

The rearrangement uses TRBV5-1 and TRBJ1-6; D is perhaps TRBD1 (6 bases). Trimming cost V 0 bases and J 0 bases, with 10 bases left between them. The CDR3 extends over 17 amino acids. Germline CDR1 is SGHRS and CDR2 is YFSETQ. This CDR3 reads CASSLDQGSSYNSPLHF. The CDR3 bases are TGCGCCAGCAGCTTGGACCAGGGGAGCTCCTATAATTCACCCCTCCACTTT.

This clonotype was found a few times. The chain joins TRBV4-1 to TRBJ2-3; maybe TRBD2 (5 bases). The CDR3 extends over 16 amino acids. Germline lookup yields CDR1 MGHRA and CDR2 YSYEKL. V lost 0 bases, J lost 6 bases, and 16 bases lay in between. The CDR3 is CASSQDRANPGDTQYF. CDR3 nucleotides: TGCGCCAGCAGCCAAGATAGGGCCAACCCGGGGGATACGCAGTATTTT.